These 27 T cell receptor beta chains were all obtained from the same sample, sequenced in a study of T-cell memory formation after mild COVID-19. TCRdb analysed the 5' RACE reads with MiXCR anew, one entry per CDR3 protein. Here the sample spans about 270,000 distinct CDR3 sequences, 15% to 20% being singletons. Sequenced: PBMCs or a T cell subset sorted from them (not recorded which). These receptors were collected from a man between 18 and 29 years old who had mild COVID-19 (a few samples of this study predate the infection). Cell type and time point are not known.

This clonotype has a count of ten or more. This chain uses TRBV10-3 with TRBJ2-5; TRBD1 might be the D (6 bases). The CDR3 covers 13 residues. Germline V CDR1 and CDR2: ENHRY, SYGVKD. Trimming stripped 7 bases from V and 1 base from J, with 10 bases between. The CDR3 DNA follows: TGTGCCATCATGACGGACAGCCAAGAGACCCAGTACTTC. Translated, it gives CAIMTDSQETQYF.

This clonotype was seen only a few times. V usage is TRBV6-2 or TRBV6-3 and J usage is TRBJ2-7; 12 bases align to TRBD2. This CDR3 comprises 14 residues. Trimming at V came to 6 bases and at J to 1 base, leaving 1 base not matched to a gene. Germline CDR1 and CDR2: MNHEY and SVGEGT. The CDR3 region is CASRTSGGSYEQYV. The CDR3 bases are TGTGCCAGCAGGACTAGCGGGGGTTCCTACGAGCAGTACGTC.

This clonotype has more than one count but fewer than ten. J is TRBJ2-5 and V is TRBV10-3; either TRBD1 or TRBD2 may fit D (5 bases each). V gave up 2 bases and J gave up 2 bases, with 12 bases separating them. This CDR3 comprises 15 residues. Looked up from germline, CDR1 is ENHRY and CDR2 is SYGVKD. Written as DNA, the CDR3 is TGTGCCATCAGTGAGCGCCGGGACGGTCAAGAGACCCAGTACTTC. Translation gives CAISERRDGQETQYF.

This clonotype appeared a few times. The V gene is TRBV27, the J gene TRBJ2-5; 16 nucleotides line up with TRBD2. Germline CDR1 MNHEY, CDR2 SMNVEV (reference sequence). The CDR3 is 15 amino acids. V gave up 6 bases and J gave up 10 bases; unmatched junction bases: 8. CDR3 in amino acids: CASSPGLAGGQVQYF. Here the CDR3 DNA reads TGTGCCAGCAGCCCGGGACTAGCGGGGGGGCAGGTCCAGTACTTC.

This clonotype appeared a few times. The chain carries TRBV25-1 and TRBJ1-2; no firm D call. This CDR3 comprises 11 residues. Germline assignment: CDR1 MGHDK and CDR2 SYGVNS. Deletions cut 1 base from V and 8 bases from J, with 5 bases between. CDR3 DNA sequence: TGTGCCAGCAGTGAATTCTGGGGCTACACCTTC. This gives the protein CASSEFWGYTF.

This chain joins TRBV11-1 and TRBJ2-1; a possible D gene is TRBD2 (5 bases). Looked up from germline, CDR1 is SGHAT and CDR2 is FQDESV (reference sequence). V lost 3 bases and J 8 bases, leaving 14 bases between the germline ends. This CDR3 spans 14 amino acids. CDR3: CASSFARDIDEQFF. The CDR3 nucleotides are TGTGCCAGCAGCTTCGCCCGGGATATCGATGAGCAGTTCTTC.

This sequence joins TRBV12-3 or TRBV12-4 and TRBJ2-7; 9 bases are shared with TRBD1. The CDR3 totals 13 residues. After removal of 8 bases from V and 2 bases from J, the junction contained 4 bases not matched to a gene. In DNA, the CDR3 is TGTGCCAGCCGGACAGGGGCAACCTACGAGCAGTACTTC. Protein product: CASRTGATYEQYF.

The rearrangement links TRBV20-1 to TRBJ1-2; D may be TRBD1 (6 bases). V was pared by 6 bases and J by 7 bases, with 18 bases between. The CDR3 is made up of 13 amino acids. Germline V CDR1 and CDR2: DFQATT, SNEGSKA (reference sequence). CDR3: CSAPVGGASGYTF. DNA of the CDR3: TGCAGTGCCCCGGTAGGGGGGGCCAGTGGCTACACCTTC.

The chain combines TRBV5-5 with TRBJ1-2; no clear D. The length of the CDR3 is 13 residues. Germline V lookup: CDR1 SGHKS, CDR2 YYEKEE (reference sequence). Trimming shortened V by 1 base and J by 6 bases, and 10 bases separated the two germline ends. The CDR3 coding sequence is TGTGCCAGCAGCTTGTGGGGTGGAGATGGCTACACCTTC. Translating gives CASSLWGGDGYTF.

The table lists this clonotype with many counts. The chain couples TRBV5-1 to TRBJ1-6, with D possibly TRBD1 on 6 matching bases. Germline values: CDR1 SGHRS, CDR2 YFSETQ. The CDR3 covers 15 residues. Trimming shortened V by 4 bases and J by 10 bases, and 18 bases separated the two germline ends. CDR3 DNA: TGCGCCAGCAGCCCACAGGGCCTGGGACAATCACCCCTCCACTTT. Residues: CASSPQGLGQSPLHF. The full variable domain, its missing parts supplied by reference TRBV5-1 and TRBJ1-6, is KAGVTQTPRYLIKTRGQQVTLSCSPISGHRSVSWYQQTPGQGLQFLFEYFSETQRNKGNFPGRFSGRQFSNSRSEMNVSTLELGDSALYLCASSPQGLGQSPLHFGNGTRLTVT.

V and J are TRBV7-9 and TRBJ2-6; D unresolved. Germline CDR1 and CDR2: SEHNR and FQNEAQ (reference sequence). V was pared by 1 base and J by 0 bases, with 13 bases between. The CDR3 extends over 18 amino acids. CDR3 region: CASSLGRRWGSGANVLTF. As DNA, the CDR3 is TGTGCCAGCAGCTTAGGTCGCCGGTGGGGCTCTGGGGCCAACGTCCTGACTTTC.

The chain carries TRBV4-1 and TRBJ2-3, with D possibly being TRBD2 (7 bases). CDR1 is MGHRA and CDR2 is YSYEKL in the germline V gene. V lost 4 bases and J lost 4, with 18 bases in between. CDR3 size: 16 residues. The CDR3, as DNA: TGCGCCAGCAGCCCCCCGGGGGGCCCCCCGCCAGATACGCAGTATTTT. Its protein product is CASSPPGGPPPDTQYF.

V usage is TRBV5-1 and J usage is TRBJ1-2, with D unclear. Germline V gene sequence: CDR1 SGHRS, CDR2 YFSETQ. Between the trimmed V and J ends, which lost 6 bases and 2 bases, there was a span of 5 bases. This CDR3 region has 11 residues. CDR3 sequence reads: CASKANYGYTF. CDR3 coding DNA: TGCGCCAGCAAAGCCAACTATGGCTACACCTTC.

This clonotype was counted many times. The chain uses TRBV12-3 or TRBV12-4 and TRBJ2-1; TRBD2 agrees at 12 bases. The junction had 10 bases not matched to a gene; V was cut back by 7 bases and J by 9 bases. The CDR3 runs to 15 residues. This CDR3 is CASTRASGGAGEQFF. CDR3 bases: TGTGCCAGCACCCGGGCTAGCGGGGGGGCCGGTGAGCAGTTCTTC.

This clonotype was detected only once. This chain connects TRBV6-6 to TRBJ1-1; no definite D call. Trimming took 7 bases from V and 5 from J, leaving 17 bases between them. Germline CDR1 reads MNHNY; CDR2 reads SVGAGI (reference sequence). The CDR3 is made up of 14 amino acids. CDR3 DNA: TGTGCCAGCACCCCCCCGGGTTTTGGGACTGAAGCTTTCTTT. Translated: CASTPPGFGTEAFF.

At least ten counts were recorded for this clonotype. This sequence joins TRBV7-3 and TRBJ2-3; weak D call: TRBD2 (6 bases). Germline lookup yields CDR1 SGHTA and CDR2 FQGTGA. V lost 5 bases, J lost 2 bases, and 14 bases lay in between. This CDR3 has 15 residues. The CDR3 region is CASSPIAAPTDTQYF. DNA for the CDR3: TGTGCCAGCAGCCCAATAGCGGCCCCCACAGATACGCAGTATTTT.

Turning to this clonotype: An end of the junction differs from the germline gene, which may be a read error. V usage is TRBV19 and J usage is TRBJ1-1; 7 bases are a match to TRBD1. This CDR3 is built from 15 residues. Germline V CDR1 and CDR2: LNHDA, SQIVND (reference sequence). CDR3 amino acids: CSSSIYATGTTEAFF. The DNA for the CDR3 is TGTTCCAGTAGTATATATGCGACAGGGACCACTGAAGCTTTCTTT.

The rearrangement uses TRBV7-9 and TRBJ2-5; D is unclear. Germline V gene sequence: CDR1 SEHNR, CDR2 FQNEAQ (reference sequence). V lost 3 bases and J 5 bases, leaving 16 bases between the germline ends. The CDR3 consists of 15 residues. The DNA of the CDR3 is TGTGCCAGCAGCTTCCCAAACAGCCCTCGGGAGACCCAGTACTTC. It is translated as CASSFPNSPRETQYF.

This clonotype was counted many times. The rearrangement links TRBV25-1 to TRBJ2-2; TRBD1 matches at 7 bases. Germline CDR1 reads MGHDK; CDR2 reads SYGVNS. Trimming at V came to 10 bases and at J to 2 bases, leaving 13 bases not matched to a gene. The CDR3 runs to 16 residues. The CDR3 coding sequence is TGTGCCACCCTTCGGGAAGGGACAGCTAACACCGGGGAGCTGTTTTTT. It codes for CATLREGTANTGELFF.

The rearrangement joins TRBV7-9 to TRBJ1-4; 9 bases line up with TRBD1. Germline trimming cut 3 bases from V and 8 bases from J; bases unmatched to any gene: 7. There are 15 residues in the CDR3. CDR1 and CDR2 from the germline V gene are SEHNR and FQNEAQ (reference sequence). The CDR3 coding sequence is TGTGCCAGCAGCTTCCGACAGGGGGTAGAAGAAAAACTGTTTTTT. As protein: CASSFRQGVEEKLFF.

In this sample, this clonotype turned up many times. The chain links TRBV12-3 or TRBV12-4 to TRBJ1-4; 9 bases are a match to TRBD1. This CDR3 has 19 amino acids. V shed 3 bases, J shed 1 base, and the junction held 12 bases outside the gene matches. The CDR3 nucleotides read TGTGCCAGCAGTTTTGGTGGACAGGGGTTTTTTGGAACTAATGAAAAACTGTTTTTT. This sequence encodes CASSFGGQGFFGTNEKLFF.

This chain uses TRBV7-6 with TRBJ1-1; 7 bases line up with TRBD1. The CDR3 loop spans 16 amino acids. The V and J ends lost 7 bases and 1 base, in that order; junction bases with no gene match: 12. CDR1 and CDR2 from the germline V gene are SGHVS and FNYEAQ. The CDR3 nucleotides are TGTGCCAGCACCAATCCAGGGTCAGGGGGGAACACTGAAGCTTTCTTT. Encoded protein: CASTNPGSGGNTEAFF.

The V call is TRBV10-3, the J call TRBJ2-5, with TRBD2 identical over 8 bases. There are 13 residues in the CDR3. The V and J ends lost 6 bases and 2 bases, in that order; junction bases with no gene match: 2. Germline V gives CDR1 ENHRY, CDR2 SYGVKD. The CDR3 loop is CAIRSGGQETQYF. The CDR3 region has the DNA TGTGCCATCAGGTCGGGGGGGCAAGAGACCCAGTACTTC.

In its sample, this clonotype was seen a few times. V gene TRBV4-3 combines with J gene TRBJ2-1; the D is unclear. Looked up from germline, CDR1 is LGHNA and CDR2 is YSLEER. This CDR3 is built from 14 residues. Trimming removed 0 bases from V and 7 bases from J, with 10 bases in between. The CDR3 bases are TGCGCCAGCAGCCAAGATCGATTGCTAAATGAGCAGTTCTTC. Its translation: CASSQDRLLNEQFF.

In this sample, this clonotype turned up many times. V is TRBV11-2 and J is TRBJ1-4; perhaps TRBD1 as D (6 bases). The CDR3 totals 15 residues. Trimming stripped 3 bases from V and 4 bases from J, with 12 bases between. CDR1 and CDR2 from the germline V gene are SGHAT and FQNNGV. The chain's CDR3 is CASSFTGTINEKLFF. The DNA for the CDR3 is TGTGCCAGCAGCTTTACCGGGACAATTAATGAAAAACTGTTTTTT. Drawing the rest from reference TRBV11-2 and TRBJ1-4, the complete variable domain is EAGVAQSPRYKIIEKRQSVAFWCNPISGHATLYWYQQILGQGPKLLIQFQNNGVVDDSQLPKDRFSAERLKGVDSTLKIQPAKLEDSAVYLCASSFTGTINEKLFFGSGTQLSVL.

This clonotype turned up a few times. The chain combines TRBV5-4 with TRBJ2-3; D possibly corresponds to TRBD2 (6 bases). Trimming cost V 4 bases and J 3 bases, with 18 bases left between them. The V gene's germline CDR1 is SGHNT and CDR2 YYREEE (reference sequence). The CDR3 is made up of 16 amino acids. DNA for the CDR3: TGTGCCAGCAGCCAGGGTCGGGGGAAGGGGACAGATACGCAGTATTTT. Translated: CASSQGRGKGTDTQYF. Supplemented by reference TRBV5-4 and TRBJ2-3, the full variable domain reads ETGVTQSPTHLIKTRGQQVTLRCSSQSGHNTVSWYQQALGQGPQFIFQYYREEENGRGNFPPRFSGLQFPNYSSELNVNALELDDSALYLCASSQGRGKGTDTQYFGPGTRLTVL.

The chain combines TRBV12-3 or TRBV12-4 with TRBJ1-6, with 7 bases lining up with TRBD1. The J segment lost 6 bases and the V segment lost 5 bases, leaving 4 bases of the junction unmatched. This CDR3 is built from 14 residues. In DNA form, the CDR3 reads TGTGCCAGCAGTCCGACAGGGAGTAATTCACCCCTCCACTTT. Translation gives CASSPTGSNSPLHF.